The next 19 T cell receptor beta chains were all read from a single sample in a study of cytomegalovirus exposure and HLA in healthy donors (dated by TCRdb to about 2017). Library preparation was by the immunoSEQ multiplex PCR assay. For the multiplex PCR, a mixture combining 60 forward primers for TCR Vbeta segments and 13 reverse primers for TCR Jbeta segments was used. The table was pulled from immuneACCESS by TCRdb, which kept in-frame rearrangements only. Such tables lose some clones; where checked, under half of the loss comes from unresolved V genes, and the rest has no known cause. The sample records 100,000 to 150,000 clones, around 80% of which are singletons. The ten biggest clones cover 4% of the sample. The sample consisted of PBMCs. Receptor source: a middle-aged woman in good health and CMV-seronegative.

The CDR3 spells CASSQGAWRGGTYEQYF. CDR3 DNA sequence: TGTGCCAGCAGCCAAGGGGCCTGGCGGGGGGGCACTTACGAGCAGTACTTC. V is TRBV14 and J is TRBJ2-7, with TRBD2 matching 9 bases. With 1 base clipped from V and 4 bases from J, the junction kept 11 bases outside the gene matches. This CDR3 spans 17 amino acids. In germline, CDR1 is SGHDN, CDR2 FVKESK.

The chain has TRBV7-6 and TRBJ2-7, with a possible D match to TRBD1 (5 bases). This CDR3 has 13 amino acids. The germline V gene has CDR1 SGHVS and CDR2 FNYEAQ. The ends were cut back, 3 bases at V and 3 bases at J, with 9 bases in the middle. This CDR3 is CASSFGQYYEQYF. CDR3 DNA sequence: TGTGCCAGCAGCTTCGGACAATACTACGAGCAGTACTTC.

The chain joins TRBV28 to TRBJ2-5; 7 bases fit TRBD2. The length of the CDR3 is 16 residues. The junction had 10 bases not matched to a gene; V was cut back by 4 bases and J by 2 bases. The germline CDR1 and CDR2 sequences are MDHEN and SYDVKM. In DNA form, the CDR3 reads TGTGCCAGCAGTTCACCGGGAGGCGGAGATCAAGAGACCCAGTACTTC. Translation: CASSSPGGGDQETQYF. Combining the CDR3 with reference TRBV28 and TRBJ2-5 gives the whole variable domain DVKVTQSSRYLVKRTGEKVFLECVQDMDHENMFWYRQDPGLGLRLIYFSYDVKMKEKGDIPEGYSVSREKKERFSLILESASTNQTSMYLCASSSPGGGDQETQYFGPGTRLLVL.

This chain connects TRBV10-3 to TRBJ1-2; D may be TRBD1 (6 bases). Deletions cut 6 bases from V and 5 bases from J, with 19 bases between. The CDR3 covers 15 residues. Per germline, CDR1 ENHRY and CDR2 SYGVKD. The CDR3 is CAIRPASGGEYGYTF. For the CDR3, the DNA is TGTGCCATCAGACCTGCCTCGGGGGGCGAGTATGGCTACACCTTC.

The V gene is TRBV28, the J gene TRBJ2-1; 11 nucleotides match TRBD2. Germline-derived CDR1 and CDR2 are MDHEN and SYDVKM. The CDR3 spans 14 residues. Trimming removed 7 bases from V and 7 bases from J; junction bases left unmatched: 6. CDR3 loop: CASITSGRWNEQFF. As DNA, the CDR3 is TGTGCCAGCATAACTAGCGGGAGATGGAATGAGCAGTTCTTC. Filled out from reference TRBV28 and TRBJ2-1, the complete variable domain reads DVKVTQSSRYLVKRTGEKVFLECVQDMDHENMFWYRQDPGLGLRLIYFSYDVKMKEKGDIPEGYSVSREKKERFSLILESASTNQTSMYLCASITSGRWNEQFFGPGTRLTVL.

The chain links TRBV7-9 to TRBJ2-1; maybe TRBD2 (5 bases). Germline CDR1 reads SEHNR; CDR2 reads FQNEAQ (reference sequence). The V gene lost 2 bases and the J gene lost 4 bases, with 12 bases spanning the gap. The CDR3 is made up of 15 amino acids. CDR3 residues: CASSLLGGQYNEQFF. The CDR3 nucleotides are TGTGCCAGCAGCTTACTTGGCGGGCAGTACAATGAGCAGTTCTTC. Complete variable domain (other parts from reference TRBV7-9 and TRBJ2-1): DTGVSQNPRHKITKRGQNVTFRCDPISEHNRLYWYRQTLGQGPEFLTYFQNEAQLEKSRLLSDRFSAERPKGSFSTLEIQRTEQGDSAMYLCASSLLGGQYNEQFFGPGTRLTVL.

With respect to this clone: The junction and the germline gene differ at one end; a read error may be behind it. The V gene is TRBV4-2, the J gene TRBJ1-5, with no clear D. Germline CDR1 reads LGHNA; CDR2 reads YNFKEQ. The CDR3 contains 16 residues. CDR3 DNA sequence: TGTGCCTGCAGCTCCTCGATCCTCGGGGTCGTTCAGCCCCAGCATTTT. The encoded protein is CACSSSILGVVQPQHF.

V is TRBV28 and J is TRBJ2-4; TRBD1 matches 8 bases. The J segment lost 7 bases and the V segment lost 2 bases, leaving 10 bases of the junction unmatched. Germline CDR1 reads MDHEN; CDR2 reads SYDVKM. The CDR3 runs to 16 residues. The CDR3 DNA sequence: TGTGCCAGCAGTTTAGCCGCGGACAGGGTTTGGAACATTCAGTACTTC. Translating it yields CASSLAADRVWNIQYF.

The CDR3 nucleotides read TGTGCCAGCAGTTTAATAGCGGGAGGTCTCCTCTCCTACGAGCAGTACTTC. Its translation: CASSLIAGGLLSYEQYF. The J gene is TRBJ2-7, the V gene TRBV28, with 10 positions matching TRBD2. V lost 2 bases, J lost 0 bases, and 7 bases stayed unmatched. The CDR3 totals 17 residues. CDR1 and CDR2 from the germline V gene are MDHEN and SYDVKM.

The rearrangement uses TRBV6-4 and TRBJ1-1, with D perhaps TRBD1 (6 bases). Germline assignment: CDR1 MRHNA and CDR2 SNTAGT. With 3 bases removed from V and 5 bases from J, the gap between germline ends came to 10 bases. The CDR3 extends over 13 amino acids. CDR3 region: CASSELQGTEAFF. DNA of the CDR3: TGTGCCAGCAGTGAACTACAGGGAACTGAAGCTTTCTTT.

The V gene is TRBV5-1, the J gene TRBJ2-3; TRBD2 matches at 11 bases. This CDR3 is 17 amino acids long. J gave up 2 bases and V 1 base, and 6 bases lay outside the gene matches. The germline V gene encodes CDR1 SGHRS and CDR2 YFSETQ. The CDR3 spells CASSLYTSGGLTDTQYF. CDR3 coding DNA: TGCGCCAGCAGCTTGTATACTAGCGGGGGCCTCACAGATACGCAGTATTTT.

V usage is TRBV5-6 and J usage is TRBJ1-1, with TRBD1 identical over 9 bases. From germline, CDR1 is SGHDT and CDR2 YYEEEE. V lost 4 bases and J lost 5; bases outside the gene matches: 9. The CDR3 has 15 residues. Here the CDR3 reads CASSRLTGGLTEAFF. The CDR3 DNA reads as TGTGCCAGCAGCCGTTTAACAGGGGGCTTGACTGAAGCTTTCTTT.

This chain uses TRBV7-9 with TRBJ1-1; the D gene is possibly TRBD1 (5 bases). The germline V gene encodes CDR1 SEHNR and CDR2 FQNEAQ (reference sequence). The CDR3 runs to 14 residues. V lost 7 bases to trimming and J lost 8 bases, with 20 bases between them. The CDR3, as DNA: TGTGCCAGCACCCACCCTCAGGGCCCCCCGGAAGCTTTCTTT. This codes for CASTHPQGPPEAFF.

The genes are TRBV9 and TRBJ1-4, with D perhaps TRBD1 (6 bases). Germline V CDR1 and CDR2: SGDLS, YYNGEE. This CDR3 region has 15 residues. The V gene lost 3 bases and the J gene lost 4 bases, with 13 bases spanning the gap. The CDR3 nucleotides are TGTGCCAGCAGCGAATCAGGGGTGGGTAATGAAAAACTGTTTTTT. This translates into CASSESGVGNEKLFF.

V usage is TRBV5-6 and J usage is TRBJ1-1; D is perhaps TRBD1 (5 bases). This CDR3 is 16 amino acids long. Germline-derived CDR1 and CDR2 are SGHDT and YYEEEE. V gave up 1 base and J gave up 1 base, with 14 bases separating them. CDR3 coding DNA: TGTGCCAGCAGCTTGTTAGGGAAGACAGCGAACACTGAAGCTTTCTTT. It codes for CASSLLGKTANTEAFF.

This clone was seen a handful of times. This chain links TRBV5-1 with TRBJ1-1; tentative D call: TRBD1 (6 bases). CDR1 is SGHRS and CDR2 is YFSETQ in the germline V gene. V lost 6 bases to trimming and J lost 0 bases, with 12 bases between them. CDR3 length: 14 amino acids. This CDR3 is CASTTGTLNTEAFF. DNA of the CDR3: TGCGCCAGCACCACCGGGACACTGAACACTGAAGCTTTCTTT.

A few counts support this clone. This sequence joins TRBV6-5 and TRBJ1-4; tentatively, D is TRBD1 (5 bases). CDR3 length: 15 residues. V lost 7 bases to trimming and J lost 8 bases, with 20 bases between them. CDR1 is MNHEY and CDR2 is SVGAGI in the germline V gene. The CDR3 DNA is TGTGCCAGCATTCCCCCGGGGCAGCGGGGCGAAAAACTGTTTTTT. Protein: CASIPPGQRGEKLFF.

V and J are TRBV29-1 and TRBJ1-1, with a possible D match to TRBD1 (6 bases). V was cut by 6 bases and J by 7 bases, with 12 bases left in between. This CDR3 has 11 amino acids. Germline lookup yields CDR1 SQVTM and CDR2 ANQGSEA. In DNA form, the CDR3 reads TGCAGCGTCCAGCCGACAGGTGAAGCTTTCTTT. This gives the protein CSVQPTGEAFF.

The V gene is TRBV11-1, the J gene TRBJ1-1; the D is unclear. The CDR3 extends over 13 amino acids. V shed 1 base and J shed 6 bases, with 9 bases lying between them. CDR1 is SGHAT and CDR2 is FQDESV in the germline V gene (reference sequence). The DNA of the CDR3 is TGTGCCAGCAGCTTAGTCGGGGTCGCTGAAGCTTTCTTT. Encoded protein: CASSLVGVAEAFF.